Listed below are T cell receptor beta chains from one sample, sequenced in a study of blood T cell repertoires in COVID-19. Assay used: immunoSEQ multiplex PCR; TCRdb lists only in-frame clones, some missing. The table has fewer than 350,000 clones, around 89% seen once. Material for sequencing was PBMCs or T cells enriched from blood (not recorded which). The receptor source for this set is a middle-aged woman who had recovered from COVID-19. The CDR3 runs from the conserved cysteine through the conserved F or W. Each record gives: J gene, V gene, clone size, D gene, CDR3 DNA, CDR3 protein. D genes are given only for firm matches. The listing skips clone size in some rows; elsewhere it reads once, few, many or a size class.

TRBJ2-7 | TRBV28 | NA | NA | TGTGCCAGCAGCGAAAGCCGCTCCTACGAGCAGTACTTC | CASSESRSYEQYF
TRBJ2-2 | TRBV6-5 | NA | NA | TGTGCCAGCAGTAGCGGGAACACCGGGGAGCTGTTTTTT | CASSSGNTGELFF
TRBJ2-5 | TRBV5-1 | NA | NA | TGCGCCAGCAGCATAGGACAGCAACAAGAGACCCAGTACTTC | CASSIGQQQETQYF
TRBJ2-7 | TRBV7-9 | NA | TRBD2 | TGTGCCAGCAGCCATATAAACCTGGGGCTAGCGGACATCTACGAGCAGTACTTC | CASSHINLGLADIYEQYF
TRBJ2-3 | TRBV9 | NA | TRBD2 | TGTGCCAGCAGCGTAGGGACTAGCGGGAGGGGGCAGTATTTT | CASSVGTSGRGQYF
TRBJ1-3 | TRBV9 | NA | TRBD1 | TGTGCCAGCAGCCCGGGACAGGGTAACACCATATATTTT | CASSPGQGNTIYF
TRBJ2-7 | TRBV25-1 | NA | NA | TGTGCCAGCAGTCTTAATTACGAGCAGTACTTC | CASSLNYEQYF
TRBJ2-3 | TRBV24-1 | once | NA | TGTGCCACCAGTGACCCGCAGGGGTTTAGCACAGATACGCAGTATTTT | CATSDPQGFSTDTQYF
TRBJ2-7 | TRBV18 | NA | NA | TGTGCCAGCTCACCACAGGGAGGTGCCTACGAGCAGTACTTC | CASSPQGGAYEQYF
TRBJ2-1 | TRBV2 | once | TRBD1 | TGTGCCAGCAGGGACAGGGTAAGCTCCTACAATGAGCAGTTCTTC | CASRDRVSSYNEQFF
TRBJ2-1 | TRBV10-1 | NA | NA | TGCGCCAGCAGTCAGGACCGGGACTCTTCCTACAATGAGCAGTTCTTC | CASSQDRDSSYNEQFF
TRBJ2-6 | TRBV24-1 | NA | NA | TGTGCCACCAGTGTGGGAGGTCTAGGGGGCCCCTACTCTGGGGCCAACGTCCTGACTTTC | CATSVGGLGGPYSGANVLTF
TRBJ2-7 | TRBV6-2/TRBV6-3 | NA | TRBD2 | TGTGCCAGCAGTTACTCCCGGGGTAGCGGGAGCTCCTACGAGCAGTACTTC | CASSYSRGSGSSYEQYF
TRBJ1-2 | TRBV5-1 | NA | NA | TGCGCCAGCAGCTTGGAACAGGGTCGTAGCTACACCTTC | CASSLEQGRSYTF
TRBJ1-2 | TRBV19 | NA | NA | TGTGCCAGTAGTATAATAACAGGGTTTTATCCCTATGGCTACACCTTC | CASSIITGFYPYGYTF
TRBJ2-1 | TRBV10-2 | NA | TRBD2 | TGCGCCAGCAGTGACCTAGCGGGGAATTACAATGAGCAGTTCTTC | CASSDLAGNYNEQFF
TRBJ2-7 | TRBV27 | NA | NA | TGTGCCAGCGGAGACACTCAGACAGCCTACGAGCAGTACTTC | CASGDTQTAYEQYF
TRBJ1-6 | TRBV2 | NA | NA | TGTGCCAGCAGGGCTACAACAGGGATCAATTCACCCCTCCACTTT | CASRATTGINSPLHF
TRBJ2-6 | TRBV9 | NA | TRBD2 | TGTGCCAGCAGCTCTGGGACTAGCGGGGGGGCCTACCGCTCTGGGGCCAACGTCCTGACTTTC | CASSSGTSGGAYRSGANVLTF
TRBJ1-6 | TRBV2 | NA | NA | TGTGCCAGCAGCTCCCTAAGCGGTTCACCCCTCCACTTT | CASSSLSGSPLHF
TRBJ2-7 | TRBV7-9 | NA | NA | TGTGCCAGCAGCTTAGTCGGGGAAGGGAGCTCCTACGAGCAGTACTTC | CASSLVGEGSSYEQYF
TRBJ2-1 | TRBV9 | NA | TRBD2 | TGTGCCAGCAGCGCGGGACTAGACTCCTACAATGAGCAGTTCTTC | CASSAGLDSYNEQFF
TRBJ2-5 | TRBV15 | NA | NA | TGTGCCACCAGCGCAGATGAAGAGACCCAGTACTTC | CATSADEETQYF
TRBJ2-7 | TRBV5-4 | NA | NA | TGTGCCAGCAGCTTGTGGGGAGATTGGGAGCAGTACTTC | CASSLWGDWEQYF
TRBJ2-7 | TRBV4-3 | NA | TRBD1 | TGCGCCAGCAGCCAGAGGACAGGGGGAACCTACGAGCAGTACTTC | CASSQRTGGTYEQYF
TRBJ2-7 | TRBV10-3 | NA | NA | TGTGCCATCAGTAAGGACAGCTACGAGCAGTACTTC | CAISKDSYEQYF
TRBJ2-2 | TRBV11-3 | NA | TRBD1 | TGTGCCAGCAGCTTAGAAGGGGGCGCCGGGGAGCTGTTTTTT | CASSLEGGAGELFF